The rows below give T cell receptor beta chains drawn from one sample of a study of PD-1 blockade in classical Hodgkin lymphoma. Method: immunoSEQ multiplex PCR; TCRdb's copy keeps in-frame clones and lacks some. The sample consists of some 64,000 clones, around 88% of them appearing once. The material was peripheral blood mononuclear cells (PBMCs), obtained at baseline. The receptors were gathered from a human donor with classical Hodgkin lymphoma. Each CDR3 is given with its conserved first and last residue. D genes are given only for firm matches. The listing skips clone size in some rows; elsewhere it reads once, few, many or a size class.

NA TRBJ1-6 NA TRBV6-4 CASKIWGMTYNSPLHF TGTGCCAGCAAGATCTGGGGGATGACCTATAATTCACCCCTCCACTTT
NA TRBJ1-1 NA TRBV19 CASSPGAHPNTEAFF TGTGCCAGTAGTCCGGGGGCCCACCCGAACACTGAAGCTTTCTTT
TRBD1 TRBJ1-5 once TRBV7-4 CASSLGTGGISNQPQHF TGTGCCAGCAGCCTCGGGACAGGGGGCATAAGCAATCAGCCCCAGCATTTT
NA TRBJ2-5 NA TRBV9 CASSVGSRETQYF TGTGCCAGCAGCGTAGGTTCTCGGGAGACCCAGTACTTC
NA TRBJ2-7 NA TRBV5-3 CARSLIQEGWYEQYF TGTGCCAGAAGCTTGATCCAGGAGGGGTGGTACGAGCAGTACTTC
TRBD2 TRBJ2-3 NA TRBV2 CASTDPGLATDTQYF TGTGCCAGCACCGACCCGGGACTAGCGACAGATACGCAGTATTTT
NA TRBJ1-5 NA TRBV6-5 CASRKTFYGNQPQHF TGTGCCAGCAGAAAGACATTTTATGGCAATCAGCCCCAGCATTTT
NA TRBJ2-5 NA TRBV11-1 CASSLVGGSVQETQYF TGTGCCAGCAGCTTAGTAGGCGGGTCTGTACAAGAGACCCAGTACTTC
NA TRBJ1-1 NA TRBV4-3 CASSQGYRSVMNTEAFF TGCGCCAGCAGCCAAGGGTACCGTAGCGTAATGAACACTGAAGCTTTCTTT
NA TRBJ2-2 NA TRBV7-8 CASSLVLGRGNTGELFF TGTGCCAGCAGCTTAGTCCTTGGCAGGGGTAACACCGGGGAGCTGTTTTTT
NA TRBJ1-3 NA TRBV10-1 CASSEELGNTIYF TGCGCCAGCAGTGAGGAGCTTGGAAACACCATATATTTT
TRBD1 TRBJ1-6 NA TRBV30 CAWSLSPPGGNSPLHF TGTGCCTGGAGTCTCTCACCGCCAGGGGGGAATTCACCCCTCCACTTT
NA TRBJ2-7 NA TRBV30 CAWSSQGPYEQYF TGTGCCTGGAGTTCACAGGGCCCCTACGAGCAGTACTTC
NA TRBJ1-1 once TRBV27 CASGYRFMNTEAFF TGTGCCAGCGGTTACAGGTTCATGAACACTGAAGCTTTCTTT
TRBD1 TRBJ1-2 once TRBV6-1 CASSPLGDSIYGYTF TGTGCCAGCAGCCCACTTGGGGACAGCATCTATGGCTACACCTTC
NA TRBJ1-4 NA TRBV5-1 CASSLGGATNEKLFF TGCGCCAGCAGCTTGGGTGGGGCAACTAATGAAAAACTGTTTTTT
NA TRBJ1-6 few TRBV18 CASSPRIGEDSPLHF TGTGCCAGCTCACCCCGCATAGGGGAGGACTCACCCCTCCACTTT
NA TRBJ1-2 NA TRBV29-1 CSVEIFSGANYGYTF TGCAGCGTTGAAATATTCTCAGGTGCTAACTATGGCTACACCTTC
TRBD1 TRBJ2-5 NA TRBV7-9 CASSLGQGRVVTQYF TGTGCCAGCAGCTTAGGACAGGGTAGGGTCGTGACCCAGTACTTC
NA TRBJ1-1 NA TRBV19 CASSPFLSQGTEAFF TGTGCCAGTAGTCCCTTTCTATCCCAGGGCACTGAAGCTTTCTTT
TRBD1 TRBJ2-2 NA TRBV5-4 CASSWDRLTGELFF TGTGCCAGCAGCTGGGACAGGCTCACCGGGGAGCTGTTTTTT
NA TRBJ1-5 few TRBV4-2 CASSQGVNQPQHF TGTGCCAGCAGCCAAGGAGTAAATCAGCCCCAGCATTTT
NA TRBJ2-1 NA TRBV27 CASSPGGASYNEQFF TGTGCCAGCTCCCCTGGGGGGGCCTCCTACAATGAGCAGTTCTTC
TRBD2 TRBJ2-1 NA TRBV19 CASRRTGTSSTEQFF TGTGCCAGTAGAAGGACCGGGACTAGCAGCACTGAGCAGTTCTTC
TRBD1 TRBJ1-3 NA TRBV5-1 CASSLEGASPFSGNTIYF TGCGCCAGCAGCTTGGAGGGGGCCTCCCCATTCTCTGGAAACACCATATATTTT
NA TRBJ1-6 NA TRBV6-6 CASRPPTDNSPLHF TGTGCCAGCAGGCCTCCTACGGATAATTCACCCCTCCACTTT
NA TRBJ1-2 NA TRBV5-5 CASRYRQEINYGYTF TGTGCCAGCAGATACCGACAGGAGATAAACTATGGCTACACCTTC
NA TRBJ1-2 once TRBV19 CASSSRGTPDYGYTF TGTGCCAGTAGTTCACGGGGGACACCTGACTATGGCTACACCTTC
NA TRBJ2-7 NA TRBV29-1 CSVGNTPYEQYF TGCAGCGTTGGAAACACCCCCTACGAGCAGTACTTC
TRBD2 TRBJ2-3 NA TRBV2 CASSLGLAGFTDTQYF TGTGCCAGCAGCCTGGGACTAGCGGGGTTCACAGATACGCAGTATTTT
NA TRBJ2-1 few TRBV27 CASSLGGSYNEQFF TGTGCCAGCAGCTTAGGGGGCTCCTACAATGAGCAGTTCTTC
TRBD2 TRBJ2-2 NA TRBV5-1 CASSSSTSGGAPGELFF TGCGCCAGCAGCTCCTCTACTAGCGGGGGGGCCCCCGGGGAGCTGTTTTTT
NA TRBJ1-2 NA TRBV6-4 CASSPDDRLSYGYTF TGTGCCAGCAGTCCTGACGACCGGCTCTCCTATGGCTACACCTTC
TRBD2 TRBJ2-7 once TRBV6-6 CVSGGTSGTYEQYF TGTGTCAGCGGGGGGACTAGCGGGACCTACGAGCAGTACTTC
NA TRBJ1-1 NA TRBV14 CASSQGRLGRTEAFF TGTGCCAGCAGCCAAGGTCGTCTTGGGCGGACTGAAGCTTTCTTT
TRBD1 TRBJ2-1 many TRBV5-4 CASSTGQGDWNEQFF TGTGCCAGCAGTACCGGACAGGGGGATTGGAATGAGCAGTTCTTC
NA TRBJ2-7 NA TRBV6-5 CASSYLDGSSYEQYF TGTGCCAGCAGTTACCTGGATGGTAGCTCCTACGAGCAGTACTTC
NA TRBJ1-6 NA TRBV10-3 CAISEELSDPLHF TGTGCCATCAGTGAGGAATTGAGTGACCCCCTCCACTTT
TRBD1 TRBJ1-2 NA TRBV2 CASSARTGTYGYTF TGTGCCAGCAGTGCCCGGACAGGGACCTATGGCTACACCTTC
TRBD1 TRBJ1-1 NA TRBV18 CASSQGQGITEAFF TGTGCCAGCTCACAGGGACAGGGTATTACTGAAGCTTTCTTT
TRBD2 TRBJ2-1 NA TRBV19 CASSGGGTYNEQFF TGTGCCAGTAGTGGGGGGGGGACCTACAATGAGCAGTTCTTC
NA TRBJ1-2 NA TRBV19 CASNHRGAGYTF TGTGCCAGTAATCATCGAGGGGCTGGCTACACCTTC
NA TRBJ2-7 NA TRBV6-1 CAILGWADFIDEQYF TGTGCCATCCTGGGGTGGGCGGACTTTATAGACGAGCAGTACTTC
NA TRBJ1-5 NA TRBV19 CASTNYGADQPQHF TGTGCCAGTACTAATTATGGGGCGGATCAGCCCCAGCATTTT
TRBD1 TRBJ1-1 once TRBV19 CASSPRGRVEAFF TGTGCCAGTAGTCCCAGGGGGCGGGTTGAAGCTTTCTTT
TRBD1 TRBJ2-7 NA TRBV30 CAWTLGQGYEQYF TGTGCCTGGACCTTGGGACAGGGCTACGAGCAGTACTTC
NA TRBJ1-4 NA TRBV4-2 CASSQDLLRANEKLFF TGTGCCAGCAGCCAAGATTTGTTACGGGCTAATGAAAAACTGTTTTTT
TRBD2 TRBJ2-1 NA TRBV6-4 CASSPLAGDYNEQFF TGTGCCAGCAGCCCACTAGCGGGGGACTACAATGAGCAGTTCTTC
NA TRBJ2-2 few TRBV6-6 CASRIAPTGELFF TGTGCCAGCAGAATAGCGCCCACCGGGGAGCTGTTTTTT
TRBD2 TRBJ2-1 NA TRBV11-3 CASSPRGWGGANEQFF TGTGCCAGCAGCCCCCGGGGGTGGGGAGGGGCCAATGAGCAGTTCTTC
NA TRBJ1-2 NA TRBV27 CASKSPSHYYGYTF TGTGCCAGCAAATCCCCGTCCCATTACTATGGCTACACCTTC
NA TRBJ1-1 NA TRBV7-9 CASSLMGAEAFF TGTGCCAGCAGCTTAATGGGGGCTGAAGCTTTCTTT
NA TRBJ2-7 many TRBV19 CASSIEPFAYEQYF TGTGCCAGTAGTATAGAACCTTTTGCTTACGAGCAGTACTTC
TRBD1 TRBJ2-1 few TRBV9 CASSVEDRGYNEQFF TGTGCCAGCAGCGTAGAGGACAGGGGGTACAATGAGCAGTTCTTC
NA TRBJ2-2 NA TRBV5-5 CASSRTGFPGGELFF TGTGCCAGCAGCCGAACAGGGTTCCCCGGCGGGGAGCTGTTTTTT
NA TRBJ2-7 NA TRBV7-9 CASSSFRTDTYEQYF TGTGCCAGCAGCTCTTTCAGGACAGATACCTACGAGCAGTACTTC
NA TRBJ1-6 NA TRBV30 CAWSVGRTSSYNSPLHF TGTGCCTGGAGTGTAGGTCGGACGAGCTCCTATAATTCACCCCTCCACTTT
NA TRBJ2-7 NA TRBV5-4 CASSFRSSYEQYF TGTGCCAGCAGCTTCCGATCCTCCTACGAGCAGTACTTC
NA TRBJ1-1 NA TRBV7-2 CASSPSGGNTEAFF TGTGCCAGCAGCCCGAGCGGGGGGAACACTGAAGCTTTCTTT
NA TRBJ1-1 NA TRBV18 CASSPQGNTEAFF TGTGCCAGCTCACCACAAGGGAACACTGAAGCTTTCTTT